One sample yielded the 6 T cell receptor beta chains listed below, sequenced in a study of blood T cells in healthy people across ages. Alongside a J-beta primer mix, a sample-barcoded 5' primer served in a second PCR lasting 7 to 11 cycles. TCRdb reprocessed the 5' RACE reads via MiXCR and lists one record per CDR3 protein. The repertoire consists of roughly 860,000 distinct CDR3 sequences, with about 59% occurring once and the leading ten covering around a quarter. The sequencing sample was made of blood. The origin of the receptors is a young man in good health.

As DNA, the CDR3 is TGTGCCAGCAGTGAATGGAACAGGGGGAGGCTCAATCAGCCCCAGCATTTT. Its translation: CASSEWNRGRLNQPQHF. The chain links TRBV2 to TRBJ1-5; 8 positions agree with TRBD1. V gave up 2 bases and J gave up 3 bases; unmatched junction bases: 9. This CDR3 has 17 residues. The germline CDR1 and CDR2 sequences are SNHLY and FYNNEI.

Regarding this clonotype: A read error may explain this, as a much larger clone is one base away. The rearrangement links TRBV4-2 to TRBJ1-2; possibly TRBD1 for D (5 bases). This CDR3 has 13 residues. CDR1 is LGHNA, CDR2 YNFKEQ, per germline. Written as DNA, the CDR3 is TGTGCCGGCAGCCAAGAACAGGCCTATGGCTACACCTTC. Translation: CAGSQEQAYGYTF.

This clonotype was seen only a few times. The CDR3 loop is CSVPGQGPYEQYF. In DNA form, the CDR3 reads TGCAGCGTACCGGGACAGGGGCCTTACGAGCAGTACTTC. The chain recombines TRBV29-1 with TRBJ2-5, with 10 bases matching TRBD1. The end of the DNA fits TRBJ2-7 better, so the J call may be wrong. CDR3 length equals 13 residues. The germline gives CDR1 SQVTM, CDR2 ANQGSEA.

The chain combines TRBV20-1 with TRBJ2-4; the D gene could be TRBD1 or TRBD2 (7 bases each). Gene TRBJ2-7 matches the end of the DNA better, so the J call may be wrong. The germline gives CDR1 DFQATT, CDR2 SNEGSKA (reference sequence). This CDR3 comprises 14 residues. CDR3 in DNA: TGCAGTGCTACCGGGGAGGGGGCGTCCTACGAGCAGTACTTC. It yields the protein CSATGEGASYEQYF.

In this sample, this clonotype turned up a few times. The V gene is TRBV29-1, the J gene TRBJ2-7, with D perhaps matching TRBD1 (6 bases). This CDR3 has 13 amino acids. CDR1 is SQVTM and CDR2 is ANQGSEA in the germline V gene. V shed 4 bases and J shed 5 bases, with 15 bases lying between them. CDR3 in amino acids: CSVADSPRDEQYF. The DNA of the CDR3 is TGCAGCGTTGCGGACAGCCCCCGGGACGAGCAGTACTTC.

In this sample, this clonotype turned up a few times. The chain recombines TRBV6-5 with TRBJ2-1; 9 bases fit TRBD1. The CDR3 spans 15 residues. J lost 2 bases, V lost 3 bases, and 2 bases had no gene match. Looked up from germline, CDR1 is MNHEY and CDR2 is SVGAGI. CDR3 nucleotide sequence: TGTGCCAGCAGTTATTACAGGGGGCCCTACAATGAGCAGTTCTTC. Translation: CASSYYRGPYNEQFF.